This is a list of T cell receptor beta chains from one sample in a study of cytomegalovirus exposure and HLA in healthy donors. Libraries were prepared by immunoSEQ multiplex PCR; TCRdb keeps only in-frame clonotypes and omits some of them. The data contain about 63,000 clones, roughly 94% of them singletons. The sequencing input was PBMCs. The receptors here all came from a woman aged 18-29 years in good health and CMV-seropositive. Each CDR3 is given with its conserved first and last residue. The order of the fields is CDR3 DNA, CDR3 protein, J gene, V gene, D gene, clone size. D genes are given only for firm matches. A clone size is listed for some rows: how often the clone was seen (once, few, many), or a class if it is expanded.

CDR3 DNA: TGCGCCAGCAGCGGGGGCAATGAGCAGTTCTTC
CDR3 protein: CASSGGNEQFF
J gene: TRBJ2-1
V gene: TRBV10-2
D gene: NA
clone size: NA

CDR3 DNA: TGTGCCAGCACCTCCCAAACCGTTGGCGGCTACACCTTC
CDR3 protein: CASTSQTVGGYTF
J gene: TRBJ1-2
V gene: TRBV28
D gene: NA
clone size: once

CDR3 DNA: TGTGCCAGCAGGAGAGGACAAGGCTACACCTTC
CDR3 protein: CASRRGQGYTF
J gene: TRBJ1-2
V gene: TRBV28
D gene: NA
clone size: NA

CDR3 DNA: TGTGCCAGCAGCAGCAGGCGAGACTCTGGAAACACCATATATTTT
CDR3 protein: CASSSRRDSGNTIYF
J gene: TRBJ1-3
V gene: TRBV5-4
D gene: NA
clone size: NA

CDR3 DNA: TGTGCCAGCAGTCCAGTTGGACTAGCGGGGGTCAATGAGCAGTTCTTC
CDR3 protein: CASSPVGLAGVNEQFF
J gene: TRBJ2-1
V gene: TRBV28
D gene: TRBD2
clone size: NA

CDR3 DNA: TGTGCCAGCAGCTTAGTCGGGAACAGGGCCTATGGCTACACCTTC
CDR3 protein: CASSLVGNRAYGYTF
J gene: TRBJ1-2
V gene: TRBV7-2
D gene: NA
clone size: NA

CDR3 DNA: TGTGCCAGCAGTCTCGACAGGGCTGGGGCCAACGTCCTGACTTTC
CDR3 protein: CASSLDRAGANVLTF
J gene: TRBJ2-6
V gene: TRBV5-4
D gene: TRBD1
clone size: NA

CDR3 DNA: TGTGCCAGCAGTTTCGCGGGTAACCAGCCCCAGCATTTT
CDR3 protein: CASSFAGNQPQHF
J gene: TRBJ1-5
V gene: TRBV27
D gene: NA
clone size: NA

CDR3 DNA: TGTGCCAGCTCACCACCGTTCGACACTGAAGCTTTCTTT
CDR3 protein: CASSPPFDTEAFF
J gene: TRBJ1-1
V gene: TRBV18
D gene: NA
clone size: NA

CDR3 DNA: TGTGCCAGCGAGAGGTCCCAAGAGACCCAGTACTTC
CDR3 protein: CASERSQETQYF
J gene: TRBJ2-5
V gene: TRBV6-5
D gene: NA
clone size: NA

CDR3 DNA: TGTGCCACCAGCAACGACGCCTGGGGCACGCAGTATTTT
CDR3 protein: CATSNDAWGTQYF
J gene: TRBJ2-3
V gene: TRBV15
D gene: NA
clone size: NA

CDR3 DNA: TGTGCCAGCAGCTTCCAGGGGGCGTTCGAAACTGAAGCTTTCTTT
CDR3 protein: CASSFQGAFETEAFF
J gene: TRBJ1-1
V gene: TRBV11-2
D gene: TRBD1
clone size: NA

CDR3 DNA: TGTGCCAGCAGCGCAGGGGGTATCTCCTACAATGAGCAGTTCTTC
CDR3 protein: CASSAGGISYNEQFF
J gene: TRBJ2-1
V gene: TRBV9
D gene: TRBD1
clone size: NA

CDR3 DNA: TGCGCCAGCAGCTTTAGCTCGGGGGCGGGGGAAGAGACCCAGTACTTC
CDR3 protein: CASSFSSGAGEETQYF
J gene: TRBJ2-5
V gene: TRBV5-1
D gene: NA
clone size: NA

CDR3 DNA: TGTGCCAGCAGCAAGCAGGCCAGGGCAAACGAGCAGTACTTC
CDR3 protein: CASSKQARANEQYF
J gene: TRBJ2-7
V gene: TRBV11-2
D gene: NA
clone size: NA

CDR3 DNA: TGTGCCAGCAGCTCGACAGACCAAGAGACCCAGTACTTC
CDR3 protein: CASSSTDQETQYF
J gene: TRBJ2-5
V gene: TRBV7-3
D gene: NA
clone size: NA

CDR3 DNA: TGTGCCAGCAGCGCGGGACTAGCTGGGAATGAGCAGTTCTTC
CDR3 protein: CASSAGLAGNEQFF
J gene: TRBJ2-1
V gene: TRBV5-4
D gene: TRBD2
clone size: NA

CDR3 DNA: TGCGCCAGCAGCCAGGCCGCTGGGCCGCCCGATAACTATGGCTACACCTTC
CDR3 protein: CASSQAAGPPDNYGYTF
J gene: TRBJ1-2
V gene: TRBV4-1
D gene: NA
clone size: once

CDR3 DNA: TGTGCCAGCAGTTTTGGCGGGAGGTTCAGAGATACGCAGTATTTT
CDR3 protein: CASSFGGRFRDTQYF
J gene: TRBJ2-3
V gene: TRBV27
D gene: TRBD2
clone size: NA

CDR3 DNA: TGTGCCAGCAGTTTAGGGCTAGGACCGACGATGGGGAGAGCCTACGAGCAGTACTTC
CDR3 protein: CASSLGLGPTMGRAYEQYF
J gene: TRBJ2-7
V gene: TRBV28
D gene: NA
clone size: NA

CDR3 DNA: TGTGCCAGCAGCCTAAGCGGGGGACTTACCTACGAGCAGTACTTC
CDR3 protein: CASSLSGGLTYEQYF
J gene: TRBJ2-7
V gene: TRBV2
D gene: TRBD2
clone size: NA

CDR3 DNA: TGTGCCAGCAGCCCCAGGGGTGGACAGGGAAGTTCCTATGGCTACACCTTC
CDR3 protein: CASSPRGGQGSSYGYTF
J gene: TRBJ1-2
V gene: TRBV21-1
D gene: NA
clone size: NA

CDR3 DNA: TGTGCCACGCGGGGAGCGGGGGGGCTTGGGGAGACCCAGTACTTC
CDR3 protein: CATRGAGGLGETQYF
J gene: TRBJ2-5
V gene: TRBV10-3
D gene: TRBD2
clone size: NA

CDR3 DNA: TGCAGCGCCGAGACTATCAGGGATACGCAGTATTTT
CDR3 protein: CSAETIRDTQYF
J gene: TRBJ2-3
V gene: TRBV29-1
D gene: NA
clone size: NA